The 4 T cell receptor beta chains given below trace back to one sample, sequenced in a study of blood T cells in healthy people across ages. The use of a sample-barcoded 5' primer and a J-beta primer mix characterized a second PCR of roughly 6 to 11 cycles. TCRdb reprocessed the 5' RACE reads with MiXCR, giving one entry per CDR3 protein. Altogether roughly 800,000 distinct CDR3 sequences are present, about 25% being singletons, with the ten largest covering more than 8.5%. The sample was also linked to a second study, of T cells of mothers and their children.

Sequencing used blood. These receptors originate from a boy younger than 18 in good health.

V is TRBV29-1 and J is TRBJ1-1; no reliable D call. Trimming shortened V by 4 bases and J by 5 bases, and 11 bases separated the two germline ends. The CDR3 extends over 12 amino acids. In germline, CDR1 is SQVTM, CDR2 ANQGSEA. The CDR3 coding sequence is TGCAGCGTTGGGTTACTGGAAACTGAAGCTTTCTTT. Translating gives CSVGLLETEAFF.

This clonotype has more than one count but fewer than ten. The chain links TRBV2 to TRBJ2-7; 11 bases are shared with TRBD1. Germline CDR1 and CDR2: SNHLY and FYNNEI. The CDR3 contains 14 residues. V was clipped by 5 bases and J by 5 bases; unmatched bases: 5. The CDR3 DNA reads as TGTGCCAGCAGTCGGGACAGGGGGGACGACGAGCAGTACTTC. It translates to CASSRDRGDDEQYF.

This clonotype was seen more than once but under ten times. The CDR3 region is CASSLDPGRGSYEQYF. DNA for the CDR3: TGTGCCAGCAGTCTTGACCCGGGGCGGGGATCCTACGAGCAGTACTTC. The V gene is TRBV27, the J gene TRBJ2-5; possible D gene TRBD2, 6 bases. The J call is in doubt because the DNA end fits TRBJ2-7 better. The CDR3 extends over 16 amino acids. Germline V CDR1 and CDR2: MNHEY, SMNVEV (reference sequence).

The rearrangement links TRBV5-6 to TRBJ2-5; tentatively, D is TRBD1 or TRBD2 (5 bases each). V gave up 0 bases and J gave up 9 bases, with 18 bases separating them. The V gene's germline CDR1 is SGHDT and CDR2 YYEEEE. The CDR3 contains 15 residues. The CDR3 DNA sequence: TGTGCCAGCAGCTTGGCAGGGCGATTAACGGAGGCCCAGTACTTC. As protein: CASSLAGRLTEAQYF. Full variable domain (outside the CDR3, taken from reference TRBV5-6 and TRBJ2-5): DAGVTQSPTHLIKTRGQQVTLRCSPKSGHDTVSWYQQALGQGPQFIFQYYEEEERQRGNFPDRFSGHQFPNYSSELNVNALLLGDSALYLCASSLAGRLTEAQYFGPGTRLLVL.